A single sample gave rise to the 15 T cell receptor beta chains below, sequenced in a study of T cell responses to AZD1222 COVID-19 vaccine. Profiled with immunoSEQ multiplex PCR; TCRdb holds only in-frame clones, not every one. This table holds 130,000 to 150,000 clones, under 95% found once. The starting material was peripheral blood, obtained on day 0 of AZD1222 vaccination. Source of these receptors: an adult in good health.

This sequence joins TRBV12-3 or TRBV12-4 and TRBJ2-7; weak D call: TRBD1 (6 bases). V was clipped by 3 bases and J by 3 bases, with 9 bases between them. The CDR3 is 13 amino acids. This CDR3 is CASSLDRVYEQYF. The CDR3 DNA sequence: TGTGCCAGCAGTTTGGACAGAGTCTACGAGCAGTACTTC.

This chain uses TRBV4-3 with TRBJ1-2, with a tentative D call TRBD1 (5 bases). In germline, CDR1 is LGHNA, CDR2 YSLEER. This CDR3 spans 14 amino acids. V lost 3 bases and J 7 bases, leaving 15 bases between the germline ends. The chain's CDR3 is CASSQTDGATGYTF. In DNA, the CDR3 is TGCGCCAGCAGCCAGACGGACGGGGCCACTGGCTACACCTTC.

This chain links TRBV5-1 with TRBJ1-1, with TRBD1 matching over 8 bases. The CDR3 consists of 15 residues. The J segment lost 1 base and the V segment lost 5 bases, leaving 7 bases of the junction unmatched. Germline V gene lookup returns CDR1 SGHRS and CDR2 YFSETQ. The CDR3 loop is CASRFGTGANTEAFF. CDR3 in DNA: TGCGCCAGCAGATTCGGGACAGGAGCGAACACTGAAGCTTTCTTT.

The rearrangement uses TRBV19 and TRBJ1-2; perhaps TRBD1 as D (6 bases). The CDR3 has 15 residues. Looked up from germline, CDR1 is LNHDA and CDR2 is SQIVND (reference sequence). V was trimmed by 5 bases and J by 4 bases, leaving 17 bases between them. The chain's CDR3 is CASSWPAGGGYGYTF. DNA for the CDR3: TGTGCCAGTAGTTGGCCCGCGGGGGGCGGCTATGGCTACACCTTC. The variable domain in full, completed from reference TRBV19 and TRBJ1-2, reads DGGITQSPKYLFRKEGQNVTLSCEQNLNHDAMYWYRQDPGQGLRLIYYSQIVNDFQKGDIAEGYSVSREKKESFPLTVTSAQKNPTAFYLCASSWPAGGGYGYTFGSGTRLTVV.

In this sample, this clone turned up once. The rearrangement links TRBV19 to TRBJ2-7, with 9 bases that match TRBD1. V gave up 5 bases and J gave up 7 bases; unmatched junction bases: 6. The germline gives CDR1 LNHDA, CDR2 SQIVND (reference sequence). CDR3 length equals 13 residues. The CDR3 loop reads CASSPGQGLEQYF. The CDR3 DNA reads TGTGCCAGTAGTCCGGGACAGGGCTTAGAGCAGTACTTC.

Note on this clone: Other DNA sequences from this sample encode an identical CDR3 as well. The DNA of the CDR3 is TGTGCCAGCAGTTTGGATAGCAATCAGCCCCAGCATTTT. It encodes CASSLDSNQPQHF. The chain employs TRBV12-3 or TRBV12-4 and TRBJ1-5; D call uncertain. This CDR3 is built from 13 residues. The ends were cut back, 3 bases at V and 0 bases at J, with 3 bases in the middle.

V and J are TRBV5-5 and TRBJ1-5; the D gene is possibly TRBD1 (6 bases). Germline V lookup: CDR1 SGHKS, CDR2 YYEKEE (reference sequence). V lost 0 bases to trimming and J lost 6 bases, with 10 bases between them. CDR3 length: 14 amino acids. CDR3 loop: CASSLAGTPQPQHF. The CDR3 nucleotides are TGTGCCAGCAGCTTGGCCGGGACACCTCAGCCCCAGCATTTT.

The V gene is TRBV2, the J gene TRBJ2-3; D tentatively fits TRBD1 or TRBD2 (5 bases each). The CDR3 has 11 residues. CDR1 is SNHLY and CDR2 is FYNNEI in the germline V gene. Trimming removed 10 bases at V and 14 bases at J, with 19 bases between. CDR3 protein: CAIPGTLRWYF. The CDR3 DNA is TGTGCCATTCCAGGGACCCTGAGATGGTATTTT.

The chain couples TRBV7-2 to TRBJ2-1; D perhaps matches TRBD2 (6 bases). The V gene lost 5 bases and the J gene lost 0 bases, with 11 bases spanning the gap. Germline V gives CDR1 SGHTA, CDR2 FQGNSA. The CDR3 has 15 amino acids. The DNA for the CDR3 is TGTGCCAGCAGCCGGCGGGGAAGCTCCTACAATGAGCAGTTCTTC. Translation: CASSRRGSSYNEQFF.

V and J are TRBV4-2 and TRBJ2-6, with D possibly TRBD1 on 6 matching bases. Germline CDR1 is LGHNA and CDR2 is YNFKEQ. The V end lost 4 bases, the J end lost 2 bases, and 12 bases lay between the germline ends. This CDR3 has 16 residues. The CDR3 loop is CASSRTGTPGANVLTF. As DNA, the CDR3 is TGTGCCAGCAGCCGGACCGGGACACCTGGGGCCAACGTCCTGACTTTC.

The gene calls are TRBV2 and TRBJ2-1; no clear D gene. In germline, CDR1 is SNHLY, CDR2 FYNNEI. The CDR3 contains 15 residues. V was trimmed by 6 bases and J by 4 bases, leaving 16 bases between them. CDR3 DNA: TGTGCCAGCAGCGCCGAACCTACTACTTACAATGAGCAGTTCTTC. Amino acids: CASSAEPTTYNEQFF. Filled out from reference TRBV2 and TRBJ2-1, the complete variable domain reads EPEVTQTPSHQVTQMGQEVILRCVPISNHLYFYWYRQILGQKVEFLVSFYNNEISEKSEIFDDQFSVERPDGSNFTLKIRSTKLEDSAMYFCASSAEPTTYNEQFFGPGTRLTVL.

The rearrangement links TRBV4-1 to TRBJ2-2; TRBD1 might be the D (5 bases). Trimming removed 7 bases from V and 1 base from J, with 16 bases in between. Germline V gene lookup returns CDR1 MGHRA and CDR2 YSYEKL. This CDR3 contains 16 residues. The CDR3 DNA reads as TGCGCCAGCACCCCGGGCAGGGCAGGGAACACCGGGGAGCTGTTTTTT. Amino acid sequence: CASTPGRAGNTGELFF.

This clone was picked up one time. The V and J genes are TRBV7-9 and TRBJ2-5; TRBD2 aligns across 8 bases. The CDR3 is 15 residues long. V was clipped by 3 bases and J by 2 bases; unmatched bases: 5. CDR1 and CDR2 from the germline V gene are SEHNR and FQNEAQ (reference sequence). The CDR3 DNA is TGTGCCAGCAGCTTCGGTAGCGGGGCTCAAGAGACCCAGTACTTC. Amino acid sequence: CASSFGSGAQETQYF.

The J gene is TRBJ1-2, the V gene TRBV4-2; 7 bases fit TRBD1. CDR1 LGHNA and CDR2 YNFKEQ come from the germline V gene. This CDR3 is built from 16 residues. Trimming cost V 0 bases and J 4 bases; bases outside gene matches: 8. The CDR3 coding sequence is TGTGCCAGCAGCCAAGATACCGGGACAGTTGCCTATGGCTACACCTTC. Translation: CASSQDTGTVAYGYTF.

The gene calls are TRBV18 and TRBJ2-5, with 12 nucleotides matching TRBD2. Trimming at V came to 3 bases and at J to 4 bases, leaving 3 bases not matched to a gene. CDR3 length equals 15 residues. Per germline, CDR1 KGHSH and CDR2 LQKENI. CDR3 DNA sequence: TGTGCCAGCTCACCGACTAGCGGGGGTGGAGAGACCCAGTACTTC. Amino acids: CASSPTSGGGETQYF.